Listed below are T cell receptor beta chains from one sample, sequenced in a study of T cells in Graves' hyperthyroidism and ophthalmopathy. TCRdb redid the calling of the multiplex PCR reads with MiXCR, one entry per CDR3 protein. The sample yields 370,000 or so distinct CDR3 sequences, around an eighth seen once. Material: blood. These receptors were obtained from a man aged 25-45 years with Graves' hyperthyroidism that later progressed to Graves' ophthalmopathy. Both conserved end residues are part of each CDR3. D genes are given only for firm matches. Rows may omit the clone size; those that give it use once, few, many or a size class.

D gene	J gene	clone size	V gene	CDR3 protein	CDR3 DNA
NA	TRBJ2-1	few	TRBV9	CASSGENEQFF	TGTGCCAGCAGCGGGGAAAATGAGCAGTTCTTC
NA	TRBJ1-1	many	TRBV2	CASSDLGTPNTEAFF	TGTGCCAGCAGTGATCTAGGTACCCCGAACACTGAAGCTTTCTTT
TRBD1	TRBJ2-5	once	TRBV5-4	CASSLTGGPETQYF	TGTGCCAGCAGCTTAACAGGGGGCCCAGAGACCCAGTACTTC
NA	TRBJ1-1	many	TRBV28	CASGPRGLKAFF	TGTGCCAGCGGCCCGCGAGGTCTGAAAGCTTTCTTT
NA	TRBJ1-1	many	TRBV20-1	CSAREDENTEAFF	TGCAGTGCTAGAGAAGATGAGAACACTGAAGCTTTCTTT
NA	TRBJ2-2	many	TRBV29-1	CSVSTGTPNTGELFF	TGCAGCGTTTCGACCGGGACACCGAACACCGGGGAGCTGTTTTTT
NA	TRBJ1-2	many	TRBV19	CASRDRKFTNYGYTF	TGTGCCAGTAGGGACAGAAAGTTCACGAACTATGGCTACACCTTC
TRBD1	TRBJ2-7	NA	TRBV6-1	CASSEPGGYGYEQYF	TGTGCCAGCAGCGAACCAGGGGGATATGGCTACGAGCAGTACTTC
NA	TRBJ1-4	many	TRBV6-1	CASSEALAGSTNEKLFF	TGTGCCAGCAGTGAAGCGCTGGCAGGATCGACTAATGAAAAACTGTTTTTT
NA	TRBJ1-5	NA	TRBV6-5	CASSYSSEPGRNQPQHF	TGTGCCAGCAGTTACTCGTCTGAGCCGGGGCGCAATCAGCCCCAGCATTTT
NA	TRBJ1-2	many	TRBV2	CASRGWGVLRYTF	TGTGCCAGCAGGGGCTGGGGAGTCCTCCGCTACACCTTC
NA	TRBJ2-3	many	TRBV7-8	CASSPSTVSDTQYF	TGTGCCAGCAGCCCGTCGACAGTATCTGATACGCAGTATTTT
NA	TRBJ2-5	many	TRBV27	CASSRSPDGIETQYF	TGTGCCAGCAGCCGGTCCCCCGACGGTATCGAGACCCAGTACTTC
TRBD2	TRBJ2-1	NA	TRBV10-3	CAISESASGGAYEQFF	TGTGCCATCAGTGAGTCGGCCAGCGGGGGGGCCTATGAGCAGTTCTTC
NA	TRBJ1-1	many	TRBV11-2	CASRLLGGTEAFF	TGTGCCAGCAGGCTCCTCGGGGGCACTGAAGCTTTCTTT
TRBD1	TRBJ2-2	many	TRBV11-2	CASSSQGARAGELFF	TGTGCCAGCAGCTCGCAGGGGGCGCGGGCCGGGGAGCTGTTTTTT
NA	TRBJ2-1	many	TRBV20-1	CSARDGRGVPYNEQFF	TGCAGTGCTAGAGATGGGAGGGGGGTCCCCTACAATGAGCAGTTCTTC
NA	TRBJ2-7	many	TRBV14	CASSPTRGEQYF	TGTGCCAGCAGCCCTACCAGGGGCGAGCAGTACTTC
NA	TRBJ2-7	NA	TRBV27	CASSLYGAYEQYF	TGTGCCAGCAGTTTATACGGCGCCTACGAGCAGTACTTC
NA	TRBJ1-6	many	TRBV28	CASSFRTRINSPLHF	TGTGCCAGCAGTTTCCGGACACGGATTAATTCACCCCTCCACTTT
TRBD1	TRBJ1-4	NA	TRBV27	CASKALGQEKLFF	TGTGCCAGTAAGGCTTTGGGACAGGAAAAACTGTTTTTT
NA	TRBJ2-7	NA	TRBV11-3	CASSSRFRGGSYEQYF	TGTGCCAGCAGCTCCCGCTTTAGGGGGGGCTCCTACGAGCAGTACTTC
TRBD1	TRBJ2-3	few	TRBV6-6	CASSYSSDRATDTQYF	TGTGCCAGCAGTTACTCCTCGGACAGGGCCACAGATACGCAGTATTTT
NA	TRBJ1-5	few	TRBV6-1	CASSNLRANQPQHF	TGTGCCAGCTCCAACCTCAGAGCCAATCAGCCCCAGCATTTT
NA	TRBJ1-5	many	TRBV11-2	CASTSLREDQPQHF	TGTGCCAGCACCTCCCTCCGTGAGGATCAGCCCCAGCATTTT
TRBD1	TRBJ1-2	many	TRBV28	CASQRTGTNYGYTF	TGTGCCAGCCAAAGGACAGGGACAAACTATGGCTACACCTTC
NA	TRBJ2-3	few	TRBV6-1	CASSESTGSTDTQYF	TGTGCCAGCAGTGAATCGACAGGAAGCACAGATACGCAGTATTTT
TRBD1	TRBJ2-1	many	TRBV7-9	CASNTGGAYNEQFF	TGTGCCAGCAACACAGGGGGCGCCTACAATGAGCAGTTCTTC
NA	TRBJ1-6	few	TRBV12-3/TRBV12-4	CASSFGEAYNSPLHF	TGTGCCAGCAGTTTCGGGGAAGCCTATAATTCACCCCTCCACTTT
NA	TRBJ2-1	NA	TRBV19	CASMLLQGNEQFF	TGTGCCAGTATGCTCCTACAGGGCAATGAGCAGTTCTTC
NA	TRBJ1-1	few	TRBV9	CASSVGGSGTEAFF	TGTGCCAGCAGCGTAGGAGGCAGCGGCACTGAAGCTTTCTTT
NA	TRBJ2-3	few	TRBV12-3/TRBV12-4	CASSPGTSPTQYF	TGTGCCAGCAGCCCCGGGACTTCCCCTACGCAGTATTTT
NA	TRBJ2-1	NA	TRBV3-1	CASSQDEHYNEQFF	TGTGCCAGCAGCCAAGATGAGCACTACAATGAGCAGTTCTTC
NA	TRBJ1-5	many	TRBV28	CASKTGRYHSNQPQHF	TGTGCCAGCAAGACCGGACGGTACCATAGCAATCAGCCCCAGCATTTT
NA	TRBJ1-4	NA	TRBV28	CASSFLNMGGWEKLFF	TGTGCCAGCAGTTTTTTGAACATGGGGGGTTGGGAAAAACTGTTTTTT
NA	TRBJ2-6	NA	TRBV12-3/TRBV12-4	CASSNPSSEANVLTF	TGTGCCAGCAGCAATCCCAGCTCTGAGGCCAACGTCCTGACTTTC
NA	TRBJ2-3	many	TRBV7-2	CASSPTDRFAYGDTQYF	TGTGCCAGCAGCCCCACGGACAGATTCGCGTATGGGGATACGCAGTATTTT
NA	TRBJ1-2	NA	TRBV20-1	CSARDRRATNYGYTF	TGCAGTGCTAGAGATCGGCGGGCTACTAACTATGGCTACACCTTC
NA	TRBJ1-4	many	TRBV10-3	CAISESMSEGNEKLFF	TGTGCCATCAGTGAGTCGATGTCCGAGGGAAATGAAAAACTGTTTTTT
TRBD1	TRBJ1-5	few	TRBV6-1	CASSPDRGLNQPQHF	TGTGCCAGCAGCCCCGACAGGGGGCTCAATCAGCCCCAGCATTTT
NA	TRBJ1-5	many	TRBV6-1	CASSVVKQVGQPQHF	TGTGCCAGCAGTGTGGTCAAGCAAGTAGGTCAGCCCCAGCATTTT
NA	TRBJ1-2	many	TRBV20-1	CSARGGDGGYTF	TGCAGTGCTAGGGGTGGGGATGGTGGCTACACCTTC
NA	TRBJ1-1	many	TRBV27	CASSLWDTTEAFF	TGTGCCAGCAGTTTGTGGGACACGACTGAAGCTTTCTTT
NA	TRBJ2-1	NA	TRBV7-8	CASRNLAWGPDEQFF	TGTGCCAGCAGGAACCTAGCGTGGGGGCCAGACGAGCAGTTCTTC
NA	TRBJ1-4	NA	TRBV9	CASSVIEKLFF	TGTGCCAGCAGCGTAATAGAAAAACTGTTTTTT
NA	TRBJ2-1	many	TRBV5-1	CASSLGGVDNEQFF	TGCGCCAGCAGCTTAGGGGGGGTGGACAATGAGCAGTTCTTC
NA	TRBJ1-2	NA	TRBV20-1	CSARGGESGGYTF	TGCAGTGCTAGAGGGGGGGAGTCGGGTGGCTACACCTTC
TRBD1	TRBJ1-4	many	TRBV12-3/TRBV12-4	CASSFTHYRGQGVREKLFF	TGTGCCAGCAGTTTTACCCACTACCGCGGACAGGGGGTACGGGAAAAACTGTTTTTT